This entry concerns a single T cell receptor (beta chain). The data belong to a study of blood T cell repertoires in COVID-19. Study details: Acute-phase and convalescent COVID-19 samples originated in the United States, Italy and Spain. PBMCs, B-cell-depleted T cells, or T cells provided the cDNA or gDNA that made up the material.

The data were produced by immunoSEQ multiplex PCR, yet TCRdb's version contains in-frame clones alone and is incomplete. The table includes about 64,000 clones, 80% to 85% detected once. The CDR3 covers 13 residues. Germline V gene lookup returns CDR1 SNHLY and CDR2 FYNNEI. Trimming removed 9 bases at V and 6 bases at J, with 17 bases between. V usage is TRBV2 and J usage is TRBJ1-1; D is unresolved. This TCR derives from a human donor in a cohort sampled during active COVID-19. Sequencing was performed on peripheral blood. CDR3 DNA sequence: TGTGCCAGTCGGTGGGAGCCCAACGCTGAAGCTTTCTTT. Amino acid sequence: CASRWEPNAEAFF.